This T cell receptor (beta chain) derives from a study of OX40 agonist ivuxolimab in advanced cancers. This clone was recorded a few times. Method: immunoSEQ multiplex PCR; TCRdb's copy keeps in-frame clones and lacks some. The profile covers more than 50,000 clones, with around 90% appearing a single time and 1.5% to 2% taken by the ten largest. Germline V CDR1 and CDR2: DFQATT, SNEGSKA (reference sequence). V was trimmed by 3 bases and J by 4 bases, leaving 6 bases between them. CDR3 length: 11 amino acids. The clonotype was recovered from an adult with an advanced solid tumor such as melanoma, head and neck, liver or kidney cancer. The sequences come from CD4+ or CD8+ T cells sorted from blood, collected in a trial of the OX40 agonist ivuxolimab. The V and J genes are TRBV20-1 and TRBJ1-2; a weak D match, TRBD1 (5 bases). The chain's CDR3 is CSASGGYGYTF. CDR3 coding DNA: TGCAGTGCTAGCGGGGGCTATGGCTACACCTTC.